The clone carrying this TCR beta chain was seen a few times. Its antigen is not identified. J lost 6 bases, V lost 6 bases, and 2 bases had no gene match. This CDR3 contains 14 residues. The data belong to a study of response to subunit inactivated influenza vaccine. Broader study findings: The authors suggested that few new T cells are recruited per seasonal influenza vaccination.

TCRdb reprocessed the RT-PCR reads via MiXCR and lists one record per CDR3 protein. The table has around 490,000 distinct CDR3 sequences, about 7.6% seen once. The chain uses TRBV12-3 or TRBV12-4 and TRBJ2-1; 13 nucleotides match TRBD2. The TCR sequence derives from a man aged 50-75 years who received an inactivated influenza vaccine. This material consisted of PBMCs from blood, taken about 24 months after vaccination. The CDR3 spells CASRRTSGSNEQFF. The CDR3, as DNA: TGTGCCAGCAGACGGACTAGCGGGAGCAATGAGCAGTTCTTC.